The 20 T cell receptor beta chains below were found in one sample sequenced in a study of T cell clones after liver transplantation. Assay used: immunoSEQ multiplex PCR; TCRdb lists only in-frame clones, some missing. The table records tens of thousands of clones, 71% of them present only once. The sequences come from CD4+ T cells from blood, collected before liver transplant. The receptors here all came from a human donor who received a liver transplant.

V gene TRBV30 combines with J gene TRBJ1-5; D uncertain. Germline V gene sequence: CDR1 GTSNPN, CDR2 SVGIG (reference sequence). This CDR3 spans 14 amino acids. V was trimmed by 0 bases and J by 7 bases, leaving 13 bases between them. CDR3 residues: CAWSVRRKAQPQHF. CDR3 sequence (DNA): TGTGCCTGGAGTGTGCGGCGTAAGGCCCAGCCCCAGCATTTT.

The rearrangement joins TRBV7-9 to TRBJ1-4; D might be TRBD1 (5 bases). The CDR3 contains 13 residues. CDR1 is SEHNR and CDR2 is FQNEAQ in the germline V gene (reference sequence). Between the trimmed V and J ends, which lost 8 bases and 5 bases, there was a span of 12 bases. Written as DNA, the CDR3 is TGTGCCAGCCGCAGGGAGGTAAATGAAAAACTGTTTTTT. Its protein is CASRREVNEKLFF.

This chain links TRBV9 with TRBJ1-1; TRBD1 might be the D (6 bases). The CDR3 contains 13 residues. V was pared by 4 bases and J by 5 bases, with 12 bases between. Germline V gene data show CDR1 as SGDLS and CDR2 as YYNGEE. The CDR3 DNA reads TGTGCCAGCAGCCCTCATAGGGGGACTGAAGCTTTCTTT. Its protein is CASSPHRGTEAFF.

Only a few counts were recorded for this clone. An end of the junction differs from the germline gene, which may be a read error. CDR3 nucleotide sequence: TGTGCTAGCAGCTTGGCAGGGCGAGAGACCCAGTACTTC. This gives the protein CASSLAGRETQYF. The V call is TRBV7-7, the J call TRBJ2-5; possibly TRBD1 for D (5 bases). Germline CDR1 and CDR2: SSHAT and FNYEAQ (reference sequence). The CDR3 has 13 amino acids.

The chain has TRBV11-2 and TRBJ2-6; weak D call: TRBD1 (6 bases). The ends were cut back, 5 bases at V and 3 bases at J, with 11 bases in the middle. The CDR3 runs to 15 residues. Germline V gene lookup returns CDR1 SGHAT and CDR2 FQNNGV. In DNA, the CDR3 is TGTGCCAGCAGCGCTACAGGGTATGGGGCCAACGTCCTGACTTTC. It specifies CASSATGYGANVLTF. Full variable domain (rest looked up from reference TRBV11-2 and TRBJ2-6): EAGVAQSPRYKIIEKRQSVAFWCNPISGHATLYWYQQILGQGPKLLIQFQNNGVVDDSQLPKDRFSAERLKGVDSTLKIQPAKLEDSAVYLCASSATGYGANVLTFGAGSRLTVL.

V and J are TRBV7-3 and TRBJ1-3; D is possibly TRBD1 (5 bases). This CDR3 has 13 amino acids. Germline V gene data show CDR1 as SGHTA and CDR2 as FQGTGA. V dropped 6 bases and J dropped 2 bases, with 8 bases sitting between them. DNA for the CDR3: TGTGCCAGCAGTCAGGGCCCTGGAAACACCATATATTTT. Translation: CASSQGPGNTIYF.

The genes are TRBV30 and TRBJ2-1; 14 bases fit TRBD2. V lost 2 bases and J lost 16; bases outside the gene matches: 10. Germline values: CDR1 GTSNPN, CDR2 SVGIG (reference sequence). The CDR3 totals 14 residues. CDR3 region: CAWSLGTSGGSVFF. CDR3 coding DNA: TGTGCCTGGAGTTTGGGGACTAGCGGGGGAAGCGTATTCTTC. The variable domain in full, with the rest retrieved from reference TRBV30 and TRBJ2-1, is SQTIHQWPATLVQPVGSPLSLECTVEGTSNPNLYWYRQAAGRGLQLLFYSVGIGQISSEVPQNLSASRPQDRQFILSSKKLLLSDSGFYLCAWSLGTSGGSVFFGPGTRLTVL.

In its sample, this clone was seen a few times. The chain links TRBV5-8 to TRBJ2-2; weak D call: TRBD1 (6 bases). The CDR3 runs 12 residues. Germline assignment: CDR1 SGHTS and CDR2 YDEGEE. Trimming took off 9 bases at V and 1 base at J, with 7 bases between the two ends. The CDR3: CATDRNTGELFF. The DNA of the CDR3 is TGTGCCACGGACAGGAACACCGGGGAGCTGTTTTTT.

This chain connects TRBV4-2 to TRBJ1-2; no clear D gene. V was pared by 0 bases and J by 3 bases, with 14 bases between. This CDR3 is 16 amino acids long. Germline V gene sequence: CDR1 LGHNA, CDR2 YNFKEQ. The CDR3, as DNA: TGTGCCAGCAGCCAAGATCGGAGGGCCCGGGACTATGGCTACACCTTC. Translation: CASSQDRRARDYGYTF.

The chain joins TRBV11-2 to TRBJ1-2; 8 bases align to TRBD1. In germline, CDR1 is SGHAT, CDR2 FQNNGV. The CDR3 is made up of 14 amino acids. V gave up 6 bases and J gave up 2 bases; unmatched junction bases: 5. CDR3 loop: CASRPGQGNYGYTF. Here the CDR3 DNA reads TGTGCCAGCAGGCCCGGACAGGGAAACTATGGCTACACCTTC.

The chain couples TRBV18 to TRBJ1-5; D might be TRBD1 (6 bases). In germline, CDR1 is KGHSH, CDR2 LQKENI. The V end lost 4 bases, the J end lost 11 bases, and 27 bases lay between the germline ends. The CDR3 totals 17 residues. The CDR3 nucleotides read TGTGCCAGCTCACGGCTTAAGACACAAGGGGGATTAGGAGCCCAGCATTTT. It codes for CASSRLKTQGGLGAQHF.

The rearrangement joins TRBV6-5 to TRBJ1-1; D is uncertain. The V end was cut by 7 bases, the J end by 1 base, with 13 bases between. From germline, CDR1 is MNHEY and CDR2 SVGAGI. The length of the CDR3 is 14 residues. The CDR3 DNA follows: TGTGCCAGCACCACACCCGGCGGGAACACTGAAGCTTTCTTT. It encodes CASTTPGGNTEAFF.

The V gene is TRBV2, the J gene TRBJ1-5; 10 bases match TRBD1. This CDR3 is built from 14 residues. Per germline, CDR1 SNHLY and CDR2 FYNNEI. V lost 8 bases and J lost 6; bases outside the gene matches: 7. The CDR3, as DNA: TGTGCCAGCGAGGGACAGGGGACGGGTCAGCCCCAGCATTTT. Protein sequence: CASEGQGTGQPQHF.

The chain uses TRBV28 and TRBJ2-7; 7 bases are a match to TRBD1. After removal of 6 bases from V and 0 bases from J, the junction contained 8 bases not matched to a gene. The germline V gene encodes CDR1 MDHEN and CDR2 SYDVKM. The CDR3 is 15 amino acids. The CDR3 region is CASSGTGTASYEQYF. The CDR3 nucleotides are TGTGCCAGCAGCGGTACCGGGACAGCCTCCTACGAGCAGTACTTC.

This clone turned up a few times. This chain links TRBV5-1 with TRBJ2-2, with 11 bases aligning to TRBD1. The ends lost 0 bases at V and 5 bases at J; junction bases unmatched: 3. This CDR3 is 16 amino acids long. CDR1 is SGHRS and CDR2 is YFSETQ in the germline V gene. The DNA for the CDR3 is TGCGCCAGCAGCTTGGGGACAGGGGGCGGAACCGGGGAGCTGTTTTTT. Protein: CASSLGTGGGTGELFF.

In the case of this clone: One junction end disagrees with the germline gene, perhaps due to a read error. The same CDR3 can be traced to other DNA sequences in this sample. V is TRBV5-1 and J is TRBJ2-7, with 8 nucleotides matching TRBD1. From germline, CDR1 is SGHRS and CDR2 YFSETQ. CDR3 length: 14 amino acids. The CDR3 is CASSLGQGRNEQYF. The DNA for the CDR3 is TGCGCCAGCAGCTTGGGACAGGGGAGGAACGAGCAGTACTTT.

This chain joins TRBV2 and TRBJ2-1; 7 bases align to TRBD1. The CDR3 is 13 amino acids. The V gene's germline CDR1 is SNHLY and CDR2 FYNNEI. V lost 9 bases and J lost 3; bases outside the gene matches: 5. CDR3 DNA sequence: TGTGCCAGTCATAACAGGGGCTACAATGAGCAGTTCTTC. Amino acids: CASHNRGYNEQFF.

This clone was picked up one time. The genes are TRBV7-6 and TRBJ2-2, with TRBD2 matching over 12 bases. The CDR3 has 17 residues. J was trimmed by 7 bases and V by 2 bases; bases with no gene match: 8. The germline CDR1 and CDR2 sequences are SGHVS and FNYEAQ. CDR3 residues: CASSLRLAGGRNGELFF. The DNA of the CDR3 is TGTGCCAGCAGCTTACGGCTAGCGGGGGGGCGAAACGGGGAGCTGTTTTTT.

The chain carries TRBV10-3 and TRBJ1-1, with D maybe TRBD1 (6 bases). V was clipped by 4 bases and J by 5 bases, with 11 bases between them. The CDR3 is 13 residues long. Germline V gene data show CDR1 as ENHRY and CDR2 as SYGVKD. CDR3 in amino acids: CAISGTAGTEAFF. The CDR3 nucleotides are TGTGCCATCAGTGGGACAGCCGGGACTGAAGCTTTCTTT.

This clone was counted many times. The chain joins TRBV9 to TRBJ1-2, with 12 nucleotides matching TRBD1. The V gene end was trimmed by 4 bases and the J gene end by 2 bases; junction bases not matched to a gene: 3. Germline V gene sequence: CDR1 SGDLS, CDR2 YYNGEE. This CDR3 contains 15 residues. The CDR3 spells CASSLGTGGNYGYTF. CDR3 in DNA: TGTGCCAGCAGCCTAGGGACAGGGGGCAACTATGGCTACACCTTC.